Below, 15 T cell receptor beta chains from the same sample are listed, as sequenced in a study of T cells in Graves' hyperthyroidism and ophthalmopathy. Amplified TCR beta CDR3 regions came from RNA transcripts. A set of HTBI primers served as the primers for a first-round RT-PCR of the TCR CDR3. TCRdb re-called the multiplex PCR reads with MiXCR, one entry per CDR3 protein. This sample yields 650,000 to 700,000 distinct CDR3 sequences, of which approximately 15% are seen a single time; 15% to 19% belongs to the top ten. The sample taken for sequencing was blood. The receptors stem from a man aged 45-60 years with Graves' hyperthyroidism.

This chain joins TRBV27 and TRBJ2-3; 7 positions agree with TRBD1. CDR1 and CDR2 (germline): MNHEY, SMNVEV (reference sequence). The CDR3 covers 17 residues. The V gene end was trimmed by 5 bases and the J gene end by 4 bases; junction bases not matched to a gene: 15. In nucleotides, the CDR3 is TGTGCCAGCAGTCCATCTGACAGGGCCTACCGGGCAGATACGCAGTATTTT. Its translation is CASSPSDRAYRADTQYF.

The J gene is TRBJ1-6, the V gene TRBV5-1; TRBD1 agrees at 9 bases. This CDR3 is built from 15 residues. Germline loops: CDR1 SGHRS, CDR2 YFSETQ. V shed 4 bases and J 10 bases; nucleotides not matched to a gene: 9. CDR3 DNA sequence: TGCGCCAGCAGCGGCGGGACAGGGATTATCTCACCCCTCCACTTT. Translated, it gives CASSGGTGIISPLHF. Together with reference TRBV5-1 and TRBJ1-6, the CDR3 gives the full variable domain: KAGVTQTPRYLIKTRGQQVTLSCSPISGHRSVSWYQQTPGQGLQFLFEYFSETQRNKGNFPGRFSGRQFSNSRSEMNVSTLELGDSALYLCASSGGTGIISPLHFGNGTRLTVT.

This chain uses TRBV29-1 with TRBJ2-2; D is unclear. The germline gives CDR1 SQVTM, CDR2 ANQGSEA. The germline V and J ends were trimmed by 7 bases and 1 base, with 16 bases remaining between them. The CDR3 contains 15 residues. The CDR3 DNA reads TGCAGCGCGCGGATTGGGTCGGGGAACACCGGGGAGCTGTTTTTT. Amino acids: CSARIGSGNTGELFF.

The rearrangement uses TRBV30 and TRBJ2-5; D uncertain. From germline, CDR1 is GTSNPN and CDR2 SVGIG (reference sequence). Trimming removed 3 bases at V and 0 bases at J, with 14 bases between. CDR3 size: 15 residues. CDR3 DNA: TGTGCCTGGAGCCCCCGGAGTTTGTACCAAGAGACCCAGTACTTC. Translating gives CAWSPRSLYQETQYF.

The count of this clonotype is one. The chain couples TRBV25-1 to TRBJ2-3; D possibly matches TRBD1 or TRBD2 (7 bases each). CDR1 and CDR2 (germline): MGHDK, SYGVNS. The CDR3 is 13 residues long. V was clipped by 7 bases and J by 4 bases, with 12 bases between them. CDR3 in DNA: TGTGCCAGCACGGCAGGGGGGGCAGATACGCAGTATTTT. Translation gives CASTAGGADTQYF.

The V gene is TRBV4-3, the J gene TRBJ1-1, with D hard to call. CDR3 length: 14 amino acids. Trimming removed 4 bases at V and 5 bases at J, with 14 bases between. CDR1 is LGHNA, CDR2 YSLEER, per germline. CDR3 sequence reads: CASSRGGISTEAFF. CDR3 sequence (DNA): TGCGCCAGCAGCCGGGGTGGGATTAGTACTGAAGCTTTCTTT.

The V call is TRBV20-1, the J call TRBJ1-1; D is undetermined. V dropped 5 bases and J dropped 8 bases, with 9 bases sitting between them. The CDR3 extends over 10 amino acids. The germline V gene encodes CDR1 DFQATT and CDR2 SNEGSKA (reference sequence). CDR3 sequence reads: CSAQSLEAFF. The CDR3 bases are TGCAGTGCTCAATCCTTAGAAGCTTTCTTT.

In its sample, this clonotype was seen a few times. The genes are TRBV6-1 and TRBJ2-1; 7 nucleotides agree with TRBD1. The junction had 1 base not matched to a gene; V was cut back by 1 base and J by 1 base. Germline lookup yields CDR1 MNHNS and CDR2 SASEGT. CDR3 length equals 15 residues. CDR3 residues: CASSEEGQSYNEQFF. The CDR3 nucleotides are TGTGCCAGCAGTGAAGAGGGACAGTCCTACAATGAGCAGTTCTTC.

The rearrangement joins TRBV27 to TRBJ2-2; 7 bases agree with TRBD1. CDR1 is MNHEY and CDR2 is SMNVEV in the germline V gene (reference sequence). V lost 1 base and J lost 6; bases outside the gene matches: 8. This CDR3 comprises 16 residues. The CDR3 coding sequence is TGTGCCAGCAGTTTATATCCAGGGGGATTCCCCGGGGAGCTGTTTTTT. Its protein is CASSLYPGGFPGELFF.

The table lists this clonotype with a few counts. J is TRBJ2-2 and V is TRBV20-1; 10 bases align to TRBD2. The V segment lost 2 bases and the J segment 4 bases; nucleotides outside the gene matches: 10. Germline values: CDR1 DFQATT, CDR2 SNEGSKA (reference sequence). This CDR3 spans 17 amino acids. The CDR3 DNA follows: TGCAGTGCTAGACCTTCGAGCGGGAGGGCCCCCACCGGGGAGCTGTTTTTT. Translating gives CSARPSSGRAPTGELFF.

On this clonotype itself: Just one base apart from a much larger clone, this may be a read error. V and J are TRBV6-1 and TRBJ2-7; D remains unclear. V lost 7 bases to trimming and J lost 4 bases, with 17 bases between them. CDR3 size: 14 residues. Germline lookup yields CDR1 MNHNS and CDR2 SASEGT. The CDR3 DNA reads TGTGCCAGCAATCCAGGCGGACCCGCTTACGAGCAGTACTTC. As protein: CASNPGGPAYEQYF.

This sequence joins TRBV5-1 and TRBJ2-1; TRBD1 matches 9 bases. Trimming removed 4 bases from V and 5 bases from J; junction bases left unmatched: 10. The CDR3 spans 16 residues. Germline V gene sequence: CDR1 SGHRS, CDR2 YFSETQ. This chain's CDR3 is CASSLSQGAVHNEQFF. The CDR3 nucleotides read TGCGCCAGCAGCCTCTCACAGGGGGCCGTCCACAATGAGCAGTTCTTC.

In this sample, this clonotype turned up a few times. J is TRBJ2-1 and V is TRBV3-1; 7 bases line up with TRBD1. With V trimmed by 0 bases and J by 6 bases, 8 bases remained unmatched. This CDR3 spans 16 amino acids. CDR1 and CDR2 from the germline V gene are LGHDT and YNNKEL (reference sequence). CDR3 in amino acids: CASSQDADRPSNEQFF. As DNA, the CDR3 is TGTGCCAGCAGCCAAGATGCGGACAGGCCTTCCAATGAGCAGTTCTTC.

This chain joins TRBV19 and TRBJ1-2; D is undetermined. The V end lost 3 bases, the J end lost 0 bases, and 8 bases lay between the germline ends. Germline assignment: CDR1 LNHDA and CDR2 SQIVND (reference sequence). The CDR3 length is 14 residues. CDR3 residues: CASSIVSTNYGYTF. The CDR3, as DNA: TGTGCCAGTAGTATTGTCAGCACTAACTATGGCTACACCTTC.

This clonotype was observed many times. The V and J genes are TRBV29-1 and TRBJ1-1; TRBD1 might be the D (6 bases). This CDR3 spans 14 amino acids. The germline V gene has CDR1 SQVTM and CDR2 ANQGSEA. Trimming removed 2 bases at V and 7 bases at J, with 17 bases between. The CDR3 DNA follows: TGCAGCGTTGAAAGTGACAGGTCCTTGGGTGAAGCTTTCTTT. Its translation is CSVESDRSLGEAFF.